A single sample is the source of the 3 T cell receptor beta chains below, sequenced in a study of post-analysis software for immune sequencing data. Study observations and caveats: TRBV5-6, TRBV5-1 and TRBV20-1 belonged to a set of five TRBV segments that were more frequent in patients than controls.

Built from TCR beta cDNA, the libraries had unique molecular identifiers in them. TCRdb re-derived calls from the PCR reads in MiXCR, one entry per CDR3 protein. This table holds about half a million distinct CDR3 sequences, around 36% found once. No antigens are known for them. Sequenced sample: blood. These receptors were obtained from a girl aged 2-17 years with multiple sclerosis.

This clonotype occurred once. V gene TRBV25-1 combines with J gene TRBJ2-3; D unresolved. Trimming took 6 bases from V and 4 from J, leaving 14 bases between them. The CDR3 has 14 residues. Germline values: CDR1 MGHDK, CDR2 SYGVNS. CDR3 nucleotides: TGTGCCAGCAGCCCCATACAGTCCGCAGATACGCAGTATTTT. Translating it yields CASSPIQSADTQYF.

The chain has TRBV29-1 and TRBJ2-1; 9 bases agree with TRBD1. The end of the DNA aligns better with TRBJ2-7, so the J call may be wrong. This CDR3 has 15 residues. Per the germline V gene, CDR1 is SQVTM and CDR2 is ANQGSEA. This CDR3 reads CSVDRGQGPYHEQYF. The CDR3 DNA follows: TGCAGCGTTGATCGGGGACAGGGCCCCTATCACGAGCAGTACTTC.

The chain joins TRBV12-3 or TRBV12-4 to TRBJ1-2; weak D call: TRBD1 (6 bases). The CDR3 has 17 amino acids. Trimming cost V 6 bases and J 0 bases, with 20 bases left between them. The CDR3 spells CASSPRVAGEPNYGYTF. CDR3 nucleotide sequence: TGTGCCAGCAGCCCCAGGGTGGCAGGGGAACCTAACTATGGCTACACCTTC.